The 5 T cell receptor beta chains given below trace back to one sample, sequenced in a study of blood T cell repertoires in COVID-19. Produced via immunoSEQ multiplex PCR; TCRdb's table is partial and in-frame only. The data contain 65,000 to 70,000 clones, roughly 80% of them singletons. Source material: peripheral blood. These receptors all stem from a man aged 55 to 69 with acute or convalescent COVID-19.

This clone has just a few counts. This rearrangement joins TRBV10-3 to TRBJ1-2; 8 bases agree with TRBD1. Per germline, CDR1 ENHRY and CDR2 SYGVKD. V shed 2 bases, J shed 7 bases, and the junction held 3 bases outside the gene matches. The CDR3 covers 13 residues. CDR3 DNA: TGTGCCATCAGTGAGGGGACAGGATCTGGCTACACCTTC. Its translation is CAISEGTGSGYTF.

This clone was counted a few times. The gene calls are TRBV4-1 and TRBJ1-5; the match to TRBD1 covers 9 bases. The J segment lost 6 bases and the V segment lost 0 bases, leaving 9 bases of the junction unmatched. Germline values: CDR1 MGHRA, CDR2 YSYEKL. CDR3 length: 17 amino acids. The CDR3 region is CASSQESGRQGVQPQHF. CDR3 in DNA: TGCGCCAGCAGCCAAGAGTCCGGGAGACAGGGGGTTCAGCCCCAGCATTTT.

The genes are TRBV18 and TRBJ2-3, with TRBD2 identical over 15 bases. Germline values: CDR1 KGHSH, CDR2 LQKENI. The CDR3 totals 17 residues. The ends lost 3 bases at V and 4 bases at J; junction bases unmatched: 5. For the CDR3, the DNA is TGTGCCAGCTCACCGATAAGGACTAGCGGGGGGGCAGATACGCAGTATTTT. It encodes CASSPIRTSGGADTQYF.

CDR3 loop: CASSPTQVETQYF. The DNA of the CDR3 is TGTGCCAGCTCACCTACTCAAGTTGAGACCCAGTACTTC. The chain couples TRBV18 to TRBJ2-5; D unclear. Trimming stripped 3 bases from V and 5 bases from J, with 10 bases between. The CDR3 runs 13 residues. Germline CDR1 and CDR2: KGHSH and LQKENI.

V usage is TRBV11-2 and J usage is TRBJ1-2; no firm D call. The CDR3 is made up of 15 amino acids. Germline values: CDR1 SGHAT, CDR2 FQNNGV. V lost 2 bases, J lost 4 bases, and 14 bases lay in between. CDR3 protein: CASSLRGSQFYGYTF. CDR3 DNA: TGTGCCAGCAGCTTACGGGGATCGCAGTTCTATGGCTACACCTTC. The variable domain in full, completed from reference TRBV11-2 and TRBJ1-2, reads EAGVAQSPRYKIIEKRQSVAFWCNPISGHATLYWYQQILGQGPKLLIQFQNNGVVDDSQLPKDRFSAERLKGVDSTLKIQPAKLEDSAVYLCASSLRGSQFYGYTFGSGTRLTVV.